A single sample is the source of the 15 T cell receptor beta chains below, sequenced in a study of T cells in Graves' hyperthyroidism and ophthalmopathy. Amplification yielded TCR beta CDR3 regions, with RNA transcripts as the source. In the first-round RT-PCR of the TCR CDR3, the HTBI primer set was used. In TCRdb, the multiplex PCR reads were re-called with MiXCR into one record per CDR3 protein. Seen here are 350,000 or so distinct CDR3 sequences, approximately 18% observed once, and the top ten hold approximately 30%. Input material: blood. These receptor sequences come from a woman in her 30s with Graves' hyperthyroidism that later progressed to Graves' ophthalmopathy.

At least ten counts were recorded for this clonotype. This sequence joins TRBV28 and TRBJ2-3; 7 bases are shared with TRBD2. Germline-derived CDR1 and CDR2 are MDHEN and SYDVKM. The CDR3 consists of 14 residues. J lost 11 bases, V lost 7 bases, and 15 bases had no gene match. The CDR3 DNA sequence: TGTGCCAGCAACACCGGGACTACGAATAAGAGGCAGTATTTT. Its protein product is CASNTGTTNKRQYF.

This clonotype occurred a few times. CDR3 DNA sequence: TGCGCCAGCAGGGATTTGGGCGGGACCGGGGAGCTGTTTTTT. Its translation is CASRDLGGTGELFF. The chain links TRBV4-1 to TRBJ2-2; tentative D call: TRBD2 (5 bases). CDR1 is MGHRA and CDR2 is YSYEKL in the germline V gene. The CDR3 consists of 14 residues. Between the trimmed V and J ends, which lost 6 bases and 5 bases, there was a span of 13 bases.

This clonotype has a count of ten or more. The chain combines TRBV5-5 with TRBJ2-5, with 10 bases identical to TRBD1. CDR1 and CDR2 (germline): SGHKS, YYEKEE (reference sequence). V lost 3 bases to trimming and J lost 12 bases; unmatched junction nucleotides: 2. The CDR3 length is 11 residues. The CDR3 is CASSYGQGEYF. Here the CDR3 DNA reads TGTGCCAGCAGCTATGGACAGGGGGAGTACTTC.

This clonotype was detected ten times or more. V is TRBV7-2 and J is TRBJ1-1; the D gene is possibly TRBD1 (5 bases). The germline CDR1 and CDR2 sequences are SGHTA and FQGNSA. Trimming stripped 5 bases from V and 5 bases from J, with 15 bases between. The CDR3 covers 14 residues. CDR3 sequence reads: CASSPAPQGTEAFF. In nucleotides, the CDR3 is TGTGCCAGCAGCCCCGCGCCCCAGGGTACTGAAGCTTTCTTT.

This clonotype was seen ten or more times. V gene TRBV10-3 combines with J gene TRBJ2-7; 10 nucleotides match TRBD1. CDR3 length: 14 residues. V dropped 6 bases and J dropped 4; count of bases not matched to a gene: 6. In germline, CDR1 is ENHRY, CDR2 SYGVKD. For the CDR3, the DNA is TGTGCCATCAGCCGGACAGGGGGGTTTTACGAGCAGTACTTC. It encodes CAISRTGGFYEQYF.

The sample holds many counts of this clonotype. This chain connects TRBV12-3 or TRBV12-4 to TRBJ2-7; 10 nucleotides agree with TRBD2. V was clipped by 6 bases and J by 5 bases; unmatched bases: 7. CDR3 length equals 14 residues. CDR3 in DNA: TGTGCCAGCAGGGGCCTAGCGGGGGTTGACGAGCAGTACTTC. This sequence encodes CASRGLAGVDEQYF.

This clonotype was detected ten times or more. J is TRBJ2-3 and V is TRBV20-1; 8 bases align to TRBD2. J lost 10 bases, V lost 3 bases, and 12 bases had no gene match. CDR3 length: 14 amino acids. Germline V CDR1 and CDR2: DFQATT, SNEGSKA (reference sequence). CDR3 sequence: CSASGPGGPIPQYF. The CDR3 coding sequence is TGCAGTGCTAGCGGGCCGGGAGGGCCCATTCCGCAGTATTTT.

The V gene is TRBV27, the J gene TRBJ2-7; D gene ambiguous. The CDR3 length is 14 residues. The ends were cut back, 1 base at V and 2 bases at J, with 9 bases in the middle. Germline values: CDR1 MNHEY, CDR2 SMNVEV (reference sequence). The CDR3 DNA follows: TGTGCCAGCAGTTTATTTCCAGGACCCTACGAGCAGTACTTC. Translation: CASSLFPGPYEQYF.

There are a few counts of this clonotype. The chain has TRBV19 and TRBJ1-6; D is perhaps TRBD1 (5 bases). Germline V gene lookup returns CDR1 LNHDA and CDR2 SQIVND (reference sequence). This CDR3 has 14 residues. V lost 3 bases to trimming and J lost 7 bases, with 10 bases between them. CDR3 nucleotides: TGTGCCAGTAGTATGCAGGGCTCAAATTCACCCCTCCACTTT. Protein sequence: CASSMQGSNSPLHF. The variable domain in full, completed from reference TRBV19 and TRBJ1-6, reads DGGITQSPKYLFRKEGQNVTLSCEQNLNHDAMYWYRQDPGQGLRLIYYSQIVNDFQKGDIAEGYSVSREKKESFPLTVTSAQKNPTAFYLCASSMQGSNSPLHFGNGTRLTVT.

This clonotype was detected ten times or more. The CDR3 DNA reads as TGCGCCAGCAGCCCGGGTCGACGAGCAGGTCTGGGGGGTGAAGCTTTCTTT. Its translation: CASSPGRRAGLGGEAFF. The rearrangement joins TRBV4-1 to TRBJ1-1; a possible D gene is TRBD1 (5 bases). The CDR3 contains 17 residues. Trimming removed 4 bases from V and 7 bases from J, with 25 bases in between. Germline V lookup: CDR1 MGHRA, CDR2 YSYEKL.

A few counts support this clonotype. In nucleotides, the CDR3 is TGTGCCAGCAGTTACAGAGCGGAGCGAGCGGATACGCAGTATTTT. Translating it yields CASSYRAERADTQYF. This chain uses TRBV6-5 with TRBJ2-3; a possible D gene is TRBD2 (5 bases). Deletions cut 2 bases from V and 6 bases from J, with 15 bases between. The CDR3 is made up of 15 amino acids. Germline-derived CDR1 and CDR2 are MNHEY and SVGAGI.

In its sample, this clonotype was seen many times. V usage is TRBV6-1 and J usage is TRBJ1-5; 11 bases align to TRBD1. Germline V gene lookup returns CDR1 MNHNS and CDR2 SASEGT. V lost 5 bases to trimming and J lost 6 bases; unmatched junction nucleotides: 9. The CDR3 spans 16 residues. CDR3 in amino acids: CASSKLGQGAGQPQHF. The CDR3 DNA is TGTGCCAGCAGTAAACTAGGACAGGGGGCAGGTCAGCCCCAGCATTTT.

This chain joins TRBV18 and TRBJ1-6; 9 nucleotides agree with TRBD1. After removal of 2 bases from V and 9 bases from J, the junction contained 2 bases not matched to a gene. The CDR3 contains 14 residues. Germline V gene lookup returns CDR1 KGHSH and CDR2 LQKENI. The CDR3, as DNA: TGTGCCAGCTCACCAGGGACAGGGATTTCACCCCTCCACTTT. Amino acids: CASSPGTGISPLHF. The whole variable domain, remainder taken from reference TRBV18 and TRBJ1-6, is NAGVMQNPRHLVRRRGQEARLRCSPMKGHSHVYWYRQLPEEGLKFMVYLQKENIIDESGMPKERFSAEFPKEGPSILRIQQVVRGDSAAYFCASSPGTGISPLHFGNGTRLTVT.

The V call is TRBV2, the J call TRBJ2-7; D is unresolved. CDR1 is SNHLY and CDR2 is FYNNEI in the germline V gene. Deletions cut 7 bases from V and 5 bases from J, with 6 bases between. This CDR3 is 10 amino acids long. The CDR3 loop reads CASTRDEQYF. The CDR3 DNA sequence: TGTGCCAGCACTAGGGACGAGCAGTACTTC.

This clonotype was counted at least ten times. The genes are TRBV18 and TRBJ1-4, with D possibly matching TRBD1 (5 bases). The germline CDR1 and CDR2 sequences are KGHSH and LQKENI. This CDR3 is built from 15 residues. Trimming removed 3 bases at V and 4 bases at J, with 12 bases between. The chain's CDR3 is CASSPPGTINEKLFF. In DNA, the CDR3 is TGTGCCAGCTCACCTCCCGGGACGATTAATGAAAAACTGTTTTTT.